What follows are 32 T cell receptor beta chains derived from one specimen sequenced in a study of T cells in Graves' hyperthyroidism and ophthalmopathy. The CDR3 regions of TCR beta were amplified from RNA transcripts. First-round RT-PCR targeting the TCR CDR3 was performed with the HTBI primer set. TCRdb ran MiXCR on the multiplex PCR reads and lists one entry per CDR3 protein. Of around 390,000 distinct CDR3 sequences listed, about 14% are singletons. Source material: blood. Receptor source: a woman aged 25-40 years with Graves' ophthalmopathy.

This clonotype showed up many times. The chain links TRBV28 to TRBJ2-7; D is uncertain. In germline, CDR1 is MDHEN, CDR2 SYDVKM. This CDR3 spans 15 amino acids. V lost 4 bases to trimming and J lost 3 bases, with 16 bases between them. The CDR3 nucleotides are TGTGCCAGCAGTTGGGTAGAAGGGCAAAACTACGAGCAGTACTTC. Translated, it gives CASSWVEGQNYEQYF. Combining the CDR3 with reference TRBV28 and TRBJ2-7 gives the whole variable domain DVKVTQSSRYLVKRTGEKVFLECVQDMDHENMFWYRQDPGLGLRLIYFSYDVKMKEKGDIPEGYSVSREKKERFSLILESASTNQTSMYLCASSWVEGQNYEQYFGPGTRLTVT.

The chain joins TRBV18 to TRBJ1-1; 8 nucleotides line up with TRBD1. Trimming at V came to 2 bases and at J to 6 bases, leaving 8 bases not matched to a gene. Germline CDR1 KGHSH, CDR2 LQKENI. The CDR3 has 15 amino acids. The CDR3 sequence is CASSPIQGAGAEAFF. Here the CDR3 DNA reads TGTGCCAGCTCACCAATTCAGGGGGCGGGGGCTGAAGCTTTCTTT. Filled out from reference TRBV18 and TRBJ1-1, the complete variable domain reads NAGVMQNPRHLVRRRGQEARLRCSPMKGHSHVYWYRQLPEEGLKFMVYLQKENIIDESGMPKERFSAEFPKEGPSILRIQQVVRGDSAAYFCASSPIQGAGAEAFFGQGTRLTVV.

This clonotype was detected only once. The chain recombines TRBV2 with TRBJ2-2; 8 bases match TRBD1. The germline gives CDR1 SNHLY, CDR2 FYNNEI. Trimming cost V 6 bases and J 5 bases; bases outside gene matches: 14. This CDR3 has 17 amino acids. The CDR3 sequence is CASSKNPGGAWTGELFF. The CDR3 DNA reads TGTGCCAGCAGCAAAAATCCAGGGGGCGCATGGACCGGGGAGCTGTTTTTT.

There are many counts of this clonotype. The V call is TRBV2, the J call TRBJ2-1; 8 bases match TRBD1. The CDR3 consists of 12 residues. CDR1 is SNHLY, CDR2 FYNNEI, per germline. Trimming removed 9 bases from V and 6 bases from J; junction bases left unmatched: 4. As DNA, the CDR3 is TGTGCCAGACGGGACAGGTTCAATGAGCAGTTCTTC. Its protein product is CARRDRFNEQFF.

This clonotype has a count of ten or more. J is TRBJ2-5 and V is TRBV7-2, with 13 bases aligning to TRBD2. Per germline, CDR1 SGHTA and CDR2 FQGNSA. After removal of 1 base from V and 1 base from J, the junction contained 12 bases not matched to a gene. The CDR3 is 20 residues long. The chain's CDR3 is CASSLGWGTSGENFQETQYF. CDR3 nucleotides: TGTGCCAGCAGCTTAGGTTGGGGGACTAGCGGGGAGAACTTCCAAGAGACCCAGTACTTC.

In regard to this clonotype: Given a much more abundant clone one base away, this may be a read error. This chain connects TRBV19 to TRBJ1-5; D unclear. This CDR3 has 18 amino acids. The germline gives CDR1 LNHDA, CDR2 SQIVND (reference sequence). In DNA, the CDR3 is TGTGCCAGTAGCCTTCACGGACGGACCCTTTTGAGCAATCAGCCCCAGCAGTTT. It specifies CASSLHGRTLLSNQPQQF. Complete variable domain (other parts from reference TRBV19 and TRBJ1-5): DGGITQSPKYLFRKEGQNVTLSCEQNLNHDAMYWYRQDPGQGLRLIYYSQIVNDFQKGDIAEGYSVSREKKESFPLTVTSAQKNPTAFYLCASSLHGRTLLSNQPQQFGDGTRLSIL.

This clonotype showed up many times. This sequence joins TRBV20-1 and TRBJ1-4, with unresolved D. The germline V and J ends were trimmed by 1 base and 0 bases, with 6 bases remaining between them. CDR1 and CDR2 (germline): DFQATT, SNEGSKA (reference sequence). This CDR3 region has 14 residues. Here the CDR3 reads CSARGRATNEKLFF. Here the CDR3 DNA reads TGCAGTGCTAGAGGCCGAGCAACTAATGAAAAACTGTTTTTT.

The sample holds a few counts of this clonotype. Being one base from a much bigger clone, this may be a read error. This chain connects TRBV20-1 to TRBJ1-1, with D unclear. Germline lookup yields CDR1 DFQATT and CDR2 SNEGSKA (reference sequence). Trimming cost V 4 bases and J 1 base, with 13 bases left between them. The CDR3 is 14 residues long. The DNA of the CDR3 is TGCAGTGCTATATCCAGCTCCACGAACACTGAAGCTTTCTTT. It is translated as CSAISSSTNTEAFF.

The chain carries TRBV6-1 and TRBJ1-5; 7 positions match TRBD1. The CDR3 covers 15 residues. With V trimmed by 6 bases and J by 1 base, 6 bases remained unmatched. Germline V gene sequence: CDR1 MNHNS, CDR2 SASEGT. The CDR3 bases are TGTGCCAGCAGGGGGGACAGCAACAGCAATCAGCCCCAGCATTTT. Translating gives CASRGDSNSNQPQHF.

This clonotype was recorded at least ten times. V and J are TRBV6-1 and TRBJ1-5; D gene ambiguous. Trimming left V 6 bases short and J 3 bases short, with 18 bases between. CDR3 length: 16 residues. Germline CDR1 reads MNHNS; CDR2 reads SASEGT. CDR3 residues: CASRNSRAGINQPQHF. The CDR3 DNA reads as TGTGCCAGCAGAAACTCTAGGGCCGGTATCAATCAGCCCCAGCATTTT.

In this sample, this clonotype turned up many times. The chain combines TRBV27 with TRBJ2-7; D tentatively fits TRBD1 or TRBD2 (5 bases each). Looked up from germline, CDR1 is MNHEY and CDR2 is SMNVEV (reference sequence). This CDR3 contains 11 residues. Trimming shortened V by 8 bases and J by 0 bases, and 5 bases separated the two germline ends. In nucleotides, the CDR3 is TGTGCCAGCGGGACCTCCTACGAGCAGTACTTC. Protein: CASGTSYEQYF.

This sequence joins TRBV6-1 and TRBJ1-2; the D is unclear. The CDR3 runs to 14 residues. V was trimmed by 1 base and J by 8 bases, leaving 14 bases between them. CDR1 is MNHNS, CDR2 SASEGT, per germline. The CDR3 DNA reads as TGTGCCAGCAGTGAAGAACACGGTCCTAGGGGCTACACCTTC. This gives the protein CASSEEHGPRGYTF.

This clonotype showed up just a few times. V and J are TRBV4-1 and TRBJ1-3, with 10 positions matching TRBD1. The CDR3 runs 14 residues. The ends lost 3 bases at V and 4 bases at J; junction bases unmatched: 0. Germline V lookup: CDR1 MGHRA, CDR2 YSYEKL. The chain's CDR3 is CASSQGQGGNTIYF. CDR3 coding DNA: TGCGCCAGCAGCCAGGGACAGGGGGGAAACACCATATATTTT.

This clonotype has more than one count but fewer than ten. The chain combines TRBV12-5 with TRBJ2-2, with 10 nucleotides matching TRBD2. Germline CDR1 LGHNT, CDR2 FRNRAP. The V and J ends lost 0 bases and 4 bases, in that order; junction bases with no gene match: 14. CDR3 size: 20 residues. CDR3 loop: CASGLVLGPAGGPGTGELFF. The CDR3, as DNA: TGTGCTAGTGGTTTGGTACTGGGTCCAGCGGGGGGGCCTGGCACCGGGGAGCTGTTTTTT.

The chain uses TRBV7-3 and TRBJ2-2; D tentatively reads TRBD1 or TRBD2 (5 bases each). CDR1 SGHTA and CDR2 FQGTGA come from the germline V gene. Trimming pared 4 bases from V and 1 base from J, leaving 10 bases between. The CDR3 runs 15 residues. DNA for the CDR3: TGTGCCAGCAGCTGGGGACGTATGAACACCGGGGAGCTGTTTTTT. Translation: CASSWGRMNTGELFF.

This clonotype was detected ten times or more. The chain carries TRBV20-1 and TRBJ1-5; 7 bases align to TRBD1. The germline V gene has CDR1 DFQATT and CDR2 SNEGSKA (reference sequence). The CDR3 has 14 residues. With 4 bases clipped from V and 4 bases from J, the junction kept 7 bases outside the gene matches. In nucleotides, the CDR3 is TGCAGTGCTACCCGACAGGGCTGGAATCAGCCCCAGCATTTT. It translates to CSATRQGWNQPQHF.

This clonotype was detected many times. The chain carries TRBV18 and TRBJ1-1; maybe TRBD1 (6 bases). The CDR3 runs 14 residues. Germline loops: CDR1 KGHSH, CDR2 LQKENI. V lost 5 bases to trimming and J lost 0 bases, with 10 bases between them. CDR3 loop: CASSTQGLNTEAFF. Here the CDR3 DNA reads TGTGCCAGCTCAACGCAGGGGCTGAACACTGAAGCTTTCTTT.

The sample holds many counts of this clonotype. The rearrangement uses TRBV10-1 and TRBJ2-5; the D gene could be TRBD1 or TRBD2 (5 bases each). Germline V gene data show CDR1 as WNHNN and CDR2 as SYGVQD (reference sequence). The CDR3 sequence is 15 residues long. The V gene lost 2 bases and the J gene lost 4 bases, with 14 bases spanning the gap. Here the CDR3 reads CASSEGRGAGETQYF. The CDR3 DNA reads as TGCGCCAGCAGTGAGGGCAGAGGGGCCGGAGAGACCCAGTACTTC.

The chain employs TRBV11-1 and TRBJ1-2; D may be TRBD1 (6 bases). Trimming took 5 bases from V and 5 from J, leaving 21 bases between them. This CDR3 is 16 amino acids long. Germline-derived CDR1 and CDR2 are SGHAT and FQDESV (reference sequence). The CDR3, as DNA: TGTGCCAGCAGCGTAGAATCGGGACAAGTGAGGTATGGCTACACCTTC. This encodes CASSVESGQVRYGYTF.

V usage is TRBV19 and J usage is TRBJ1-1; possibly TRBD1 for D (5 bases). Germline CDR1 reads LNHDA; CDR2 reads SQIVND (reference sequence). V was pared by 3 bases and J by 1 base, with 12 bases between. There are 15 residues in the CDR3. CDR3 nucleotide sequence: TGTGCCAGTAGTATGTCCGACAGAGCGAACACTGAAGCTTTCTTT. It encodes CASSMSDRANTEAFF.

On this clonotype itself: This sequence may be a read error, since a much larger clone differs from it by one base. The rearrangement links TRBV7-6 to TRBJ2-7, with 12 bases fitting TRBD2. Germline lookup yields CDR1 SGHVS and CDR2 FNYEAQ. CDR3 length: 16 residues. With V trimmed by 8 bases and J by 5 bases, 13 bases remained unmatched. The CDR3 here is CASCQDLTSGGHEQYF. The CDR3 nucleotides are TGTGCCAGCTGCCAAGACTTGACTAGCGGGGGTCACGAGCAGTACTTC.

This chain links TRBV14 with TRBJ2-2; the D gene is possibly TRBD2 (5 bases). V lost 4 bases and J 1 base, leaving 13 bases between the germline ends. This CDR3 spans 16 amino acids. Germline CDR1 SGHDN, CDR2 FVKESK. This CDR3 is CASSLRLPENTGELFF. The CDR3 DNA is TGTGCCAGCAGCCTCAGACTACCTGAGAACACCGGGGAGCTGTTTTTT.

This clonotype showed up just a few times. The chain employs TRBV10-3 and TRBJ2-4; D tentatively reads TRBD1 or TRBD2 (6 bases each). V lost 0 bases, J lost 7 bases, and 10 bases lay in between. The germline V gene has CDR1 ENHRY and CDR2 SYGVKD. This CDR3 region has 14 residues. The CDR3: CAISESRGGNIQYF. The CDR3, as DNA: TGTGCCATCAGTGAGTCAAGAGGGGGGAACATTCAGTACTTC.

This clonotype was counted at least ten times. The chain is built from TRBV3-1 and TRBJ1-1; D call uncertain. CDR3 length: 12 amino acids. From germline, CDR1 is LGHDT and CDR2 YNNKEL (reference sequence). V was clipped by 2 bases and J by 7 bases, with 8 bases between them. In nucleotides, the CDR3 is TGTGCCAGCAGCCAACGGAGGGATGAAGCTTTCTTT. Protein product: CASSQRRDEAFF.

This clonotype was seen many times. This chain links TRBV6-1 with TRBJ1-5; maybe TRBD1 (5 bases). V gave up 8 bases and J gave up 3 bases, with 14 bases separating them. This CDR3 comprises 14 residues. Per the germline V gene, CDR1 is MNHNS and CDR2 is SASEGT. The CDR3 bases are TGTGCCAGCGGGGCTACAGGTGACAATCAGCCCCAGCATTTT. Its translation is CASGATGDNQPQHF.

The V gene is TRBV11-2, the J gene TRBJ2-5; 12 bases are a match to TRBD2. CDR1 is SGHAT, CDR2 FQNNGV, per germline. V gave up 1 base and J gave up 1 base; unmatched junction bases: 1. The CDR3 is 16 residues long. CDR3 in amino acids: CASSLASGGVQETQYF. CDR3 nucleotides: TGTGCCAGCAGCTTAGCTAGCGGGGGGGTCCAAGAGACCCAGTACTTC. Complete variable domain (other parts from reference TRBV11-2 and TRBJ2-5): EAGVAQSPRYKIIEKRQSVAFWCNPISGHATLYWYQQILGQGPKLLIQFQNNGVVDDSQLPKDRFSAERLKGVDSTLKIQPAKLEDSAVYLCASSLASGGVQETQYFGPGTRLLVL.

This clonotype has a count of ten or more. Sequence at one end of the junction differs from germline and may be a read error. The genes are TRBV3-1 and TRBJ2-7; D remains unclear. This CDR3 is 14 amino acids long. The germline V gene encodes CDR1 LGHDT and CDR2 YNNKEL (reference sequence). Here the CDR3 DNA reads TGTGCCAGTAGCCGGTGGACGAACTCCTACGAGCAGTACTTC. Its translation is CASSRWTNSYEQYF.

In this sample, this clonotype turned up many times. This chain uses TRBV2 with TRBJ2-7; 7 bases are a match to TRBD1. After removal of 5 bases from V and 5 bases from J, the junction contained 6 bases not matched to a gene. The germline V gene encodes CDR1 SNHLY and CDR2 FYNNEI. The CDR3 runs 13 residues. The DNA for the CDR3 is TGTGCCAGCAGTCACAGGGGTGGAGACGAGCAGTACTTC. This translates into CASSHRGGDEQYF. Full variable domain (missing parts from reference TRBV2 and TRBJ2-7): EPEVTQTPSHQVTQMGQEVILRCVPISNHLYFYWYRQILGQKVEFLVSFYNNEISEKSEIFDDQFSVERPDGSNFTLKIRSTKLEDSAMYFCASSHRGGDEQYFGPGTRLTVT.

This clonotype has a count of ten or more. The rearrangement joins TRBV11-2 to TRBJ2-1; no clear D. Per the germline V gene, CDR1 is SGHAT and CDR2 is FQNNGV. The CDR3 loop spans 17 amino acids. Trimming stripped 5 bases from V and 0 bases from J, with 17 bases between. The CDR3 spells CASSARPTVLSYNEQFF. DNA for the CDR3: TGTGCCAGCAGCGCCAGACCCACAGTGCTCTCCTACAATGAGCAGTTCTTC.

The chain is built from TRBV7-2 and TRBJ2-5, with D unclear. The length of the CDR3 is 14 residues. Germline assignment: CDR1 SGHTA and CDR2 FQGNSA. With 1 base removed from V and 6 bases from J, the gap between germline ends came to 12 bases. The CDR3 is CASSLDRAAQTQYF. CDR3 sequence (DNA): TGTGCCAGCAGCTTAGACCGAGCCGCGCAGACCCAGTACTTC. Drawing the rest from reference TRBV7-2 and TRBJ2-5, the complete variable domain is GAGVSQSPSNKVTEKGKDVELRCDPISGHTALYWYRQSLGQGLEFLIYFQGNSAPDKSGLPSDRFSAERTGGSVSTLTIQRTQQEDSAVYLCASSLDRAAQTQYFGPGTRLLVL.

This clonotype occurred many times. V usage is TRBV7-2 and J usage is TRBJ2-1, with unresolved D. The CDR3 contains 18 residues. V lost 4 bases and J 0 bases, leaving 19 bases between the germline ends. The germline CDR1 and CDR2 sequences are SGHTA and FQGNSA. CDR3 nucleotides: TGTGCCAGCAGCTCCACCCCGACGACCCGTAGCTCCTACAATGAGCAGTTCTTC. Its translation: CASSSTPTTRSSYNEQFF.

This clonotype was detected ten times or more. This chain uses TRBV5-5 with TRBJ2-3, with 9 bases fitting TRBD2. This CDR3 contains 16 residues. With 4 bases clipped from V and 0 bases from J, the junction kept 6 bases outside the gene matches. CDR1 SGHKS and CDR2 YYEKEE come from the germline V gene (reference sequence). CDR3 region: CASSLERGASTDTQYF. The CDR3 DNA reads TGTGCCAGCAGCCTGGAGCGGGGGGCAAGCACAGATACGCAGTATTTT.